The entry below gives a single T cell receptor (beta chain) sequence along with its context. Its antigen is unknown. The V gene lost 0 bases and the J gene lost 0 bases, with 10 bases spanning the gap. CDR3 size: 16 residues. The germline CDR1 and CDR2 sequences are SGHTA and FQGNSA. The PCR contained 60 Vbeta and 13 Jbeta primers. Profiled with immunoSEQ multiplex PCR; TCRdb holds only in-frame clones, not every one. The table records over 100,000 clones, 81% of them present only once. This entry belongs to a study of cytomegalovirus exposure and HLA in healthy donors. Study results and caveats: Common viral pathogens were later found to be apparently linked to several of the most significant clusters. Follow-up analysis found HLA locus-dependent TCR association rates, highest for DRB1 and lowest for HLA-C. Cytomegalovirus-associated status was assigned to 164 TCR beta chains.

J is TRBJ2-3 and V is TRBV7-2; D unresolved. The clonotype originates from a woman aged 25 to 39 in good health and CMV-seronegative. The sample was PBMCs. CDR3: CASSLAVAASTDTQYF. Written as DNA, the CDR3 is TGTGCCAGCAGCTTAGCTGTCGCGGCGAGCACAGATACGCAGTATTTT.